Sequencing of this TCR beta chain was carried out in a study of cytomegalovirus exposure and HLA in healthy donors. The primer mix had 60 Vbeta and 13 Jbeta primers. Sequencing was performed with immunoSEQ multiplex PCR; in TCRdb, only in-frame clones are kept and a portion is missing. Here the sample spans fewer than 250,000 clones, over 65% being singletons. Study-level points and caveats: Common viral pathogens were later found to be apparently linked to several of the most significant clusters. Sequencing depth across donors, presence/absence analyses assumed, was roughly uniform.

Germline V CDR1 and CDR2: SGHTA, FQGNSA. The trim removed 3 bases at V and 3 bases at J, leaving 5 bases unmatched. The CDR3 is made up of 15 amino acids. Turning to this clone: The antigen is not known.

The chain uses TRBV7-2 and TRBJ2-7, with 10 bases matching TRBD2. Material: PBMCs. The clonotype was recovered from a middle-aged man in good health and CMV-seronegative. The CDR3 sequence is CASSLQGLAFYEQYF. For the CDR3, the DNA is TGTGCCAGCAGCTTGCAGGGACTAGCGTTCTACGAGCAGTACTTC.